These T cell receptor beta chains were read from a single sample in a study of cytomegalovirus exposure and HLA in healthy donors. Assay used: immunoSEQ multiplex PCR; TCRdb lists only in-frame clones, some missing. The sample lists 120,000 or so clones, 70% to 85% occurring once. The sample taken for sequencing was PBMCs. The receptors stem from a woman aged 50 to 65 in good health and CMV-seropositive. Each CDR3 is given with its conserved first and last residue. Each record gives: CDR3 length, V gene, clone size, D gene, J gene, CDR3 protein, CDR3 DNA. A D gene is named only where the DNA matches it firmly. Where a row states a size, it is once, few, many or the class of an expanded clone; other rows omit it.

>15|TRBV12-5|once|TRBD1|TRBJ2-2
CASGTEGGSTGELFF
TGTGCTAGTGGTACCGAAGGGGGCTCCACCGGGGAGCTGTTTTTT
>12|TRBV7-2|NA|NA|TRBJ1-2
CASSPTIHGYTF
TGTGCCAGCAGCCCAACTATCCATGGCTACACCTTC
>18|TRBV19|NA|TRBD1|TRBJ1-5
CASSITHRTGRDDQPQHF
TGTGCCAGTAGTATAACCCACAGGACAGGTAGAGATGATCAGCCCCAGCATTTT
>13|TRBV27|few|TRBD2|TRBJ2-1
CASSSTSENEQFF
TGTGCCAGCAGTTCGACTAGCGAGAATGAGCAGTTCTTC
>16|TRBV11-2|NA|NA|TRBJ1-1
CASSEGEGPFDTEAFF
TGTGCCAGCAGCGAGGGAGAGGGTCCCTTCGACACTGAAGCTTTCTTT
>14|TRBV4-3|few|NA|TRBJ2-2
CASSQETRTGELFF
TGCGCCAGCAGCCAAGAGACCAGGACCGGGGAGCTGTTTTTT
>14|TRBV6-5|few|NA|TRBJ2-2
CASRAQGNTGELFF
TGTGCCAGCAGGGCACAGGGGAACACCGGGGAGCTGTTTTTT
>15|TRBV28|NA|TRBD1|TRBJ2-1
CASSSQIRDRNEQFF
TGTGCCAGCAGTTCACAGATCCGGGACAGAAATGAGCAGTTCTTC
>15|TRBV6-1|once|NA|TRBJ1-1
CASDSGEAMNTEAFF
TGTGCCAGCGATTCGGGGGAGGCCATGAACACTGAAGCTTTCTTT
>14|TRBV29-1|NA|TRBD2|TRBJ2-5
CSLTGLAEQETQYF
TGCAGCCTGACGGGACTAGCGGAACAAGAGACCCAGTACTTC
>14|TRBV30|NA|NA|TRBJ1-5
CAWSIGTPNQPQHF
TGTGCCTGGAGTATAGGGACACCGAATCAGCCCCAGCATTTT
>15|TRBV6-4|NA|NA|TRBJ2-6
CASSSEFSGANVLTF
TGTGCCAGCAGTTCTGAGTTTTCTGGGGCCAACGTCCTGACTTTC
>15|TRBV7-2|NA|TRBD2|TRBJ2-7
CASSLAASGAYEQYF
TGTGCCAGCAGCTTAGCCGCTAGCGGCGCCTACGAGCAGTACTTC
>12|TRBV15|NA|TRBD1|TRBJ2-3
CATSRPTGVKYF
TGTGCCACCAGTAGGCCGACAGGGGTTAAGTATTTT
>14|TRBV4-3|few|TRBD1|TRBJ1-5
CASSPDRGNQPQHF
TGCGCCAGCAGCCCCGACAGGGGCAATCAGCCCCAGCATTTT
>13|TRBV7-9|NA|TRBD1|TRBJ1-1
CASSLTGGTEAFF
TGTGCCAGCAGCTTGACAGGGGGCACTGAAGCTTTCTTT
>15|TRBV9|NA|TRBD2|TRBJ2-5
CASSVAASGQETQYF
TGTGCCAGCAGCGTAGCCGCTAGCGGACAAGAGACCCAGTACTTC
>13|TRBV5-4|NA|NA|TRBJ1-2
CASSLGQGDGYTF
TGTGCCAGCAGCTTGGGTCAAGGGGATGGCTACACCTTC
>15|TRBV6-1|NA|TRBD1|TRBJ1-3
CASSDGQGRFNTIYF
TGTGCCAGCAGTGACGGACAGGGGAGGTTCAACACCATATATTTT
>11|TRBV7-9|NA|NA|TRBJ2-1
CATSSYNEQFF
TGTGCCACTAGTTCTTACAATGAGCAGTTCTTC
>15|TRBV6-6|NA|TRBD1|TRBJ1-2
CASSYSNPGQGGYTF
TGTGCCAGCAGTTACTCGAATCCCGGACAGGGAGGCTACACCTTC
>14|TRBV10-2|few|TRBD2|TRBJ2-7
CASSETSGSYEQYF
TGCGCCAGCAGTGAAACTAGCGGGAGTTACGAGCAGTACTTC
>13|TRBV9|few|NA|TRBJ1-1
CASSVGVHTEAFF
TGTGCCAGCAGCGTCGGGGTCCACACTGAAGCTTTCTTT
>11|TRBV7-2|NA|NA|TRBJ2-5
CASSHRETQYF
TGTGCCAGCAGCCATAGAGAGACCCAGTACTTC
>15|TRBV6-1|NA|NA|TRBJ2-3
CASTDRQASTDTQYF
TGTGCCAGCACAGATCGACAGGCCTCCACAGATACGCAGTATTTT
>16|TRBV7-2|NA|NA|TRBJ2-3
CASSLVTGTSTDTQYF
TGTGCCAGCAGCTTAGTCACGGGGACTAGCACAGATACGCAGTATTTT
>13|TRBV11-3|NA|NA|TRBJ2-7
CASSLDAGVEQYF
TGTGCCAGCAGCTTAGATGCCGGGGTCGAGCAGTACTTC
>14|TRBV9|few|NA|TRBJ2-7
CASSVDPRADEQYF
TGTGCCAGCAGCGTAGATCCCAGGGCGGACGAGCAGTACTTC
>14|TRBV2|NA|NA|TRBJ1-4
CASSVQASNEKLFF
TGTGCCAGCAGTGTTCAGGCCTCTAATGAAAAACTGTTTTTT
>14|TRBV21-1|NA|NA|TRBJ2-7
CASSLSDRGYEQYF
TGTGCCAGCAGCCTCTCGGACAGGGGCTACGAGCAGTACTTC
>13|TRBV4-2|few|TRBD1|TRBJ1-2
CASSQEQGNGYTF
TGTGCCAGCAGCCAAGAACAGGGGAATGGCTACACCTTC
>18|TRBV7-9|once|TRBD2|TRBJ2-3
CASSSLSGTLEPTDTQYF
TGTGCCAGCAGCTCACTTAGCGGGACCCTAGAGCCCACAGATACGCAGTATTTT
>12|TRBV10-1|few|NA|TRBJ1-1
CASSGGNTEAFF
TGCGCCAGCAGTGGCGGGAACACTGAAGCTTTCTTT
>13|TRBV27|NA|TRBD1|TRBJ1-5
CAFDRGGNQPQHF
TGTGCATTTGACAGGGGAGGCAATCAGCCCCAGCATTTT
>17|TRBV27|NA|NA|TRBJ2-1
CASSLKGGWEPYNEQFF
TGTGCCAGCAGTTTAAAGGGGGGGTGGGAACCCTACAATGAGCAGTTCTTC
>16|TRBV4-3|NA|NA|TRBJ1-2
CASSQDLGGRGYGCTF
TGCGCCAGCAGCCAAGATTTGGGGGGGCGCGGCTATGGCTGCACCTTC
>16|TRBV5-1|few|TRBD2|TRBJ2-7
CASSLTSGGVSYEQYF
TGCGCCAGCAGCTTGACTAGCGGGGGGGTCTCCTACGAGCAGTACTTC
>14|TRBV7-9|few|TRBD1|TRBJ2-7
CASSSEGARYEQYF
TGTGCCAGCAGCTCCGAGGGGGCCAGATACGAGCAGTACTTC
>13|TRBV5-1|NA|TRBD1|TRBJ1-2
CASSYTGGGGYTF
TGCGCCAGCAGCTACACAGGGGGCGGAGGCTACACCTTC
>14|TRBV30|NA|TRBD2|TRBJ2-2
CAWSVWTSAGELFF
TGTGCCTGGAGTGTTTGGACTAGCGCCGGGGAGCTGTTTTTT
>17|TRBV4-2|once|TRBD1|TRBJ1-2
CASSQGSFGQGSYGYTF
TGTGCCAGCAGCCAAGGTTCATTTGGACAGGGAAGCTATGGCTACACCTTC